This T cell receptor beta chain was identified in a study of T cell clusters in autoimmune cytopenias. One tube held mixed TRB-A and TRB-B primer pools for touch-down PCR. TCRdb processed the multiplex PCR reads again and assigns one entry to each CDR3 protein, with no DNA. The sample data list about 6,400 distinct CDR3 sequences. TRB amplification used approximately 270 ng of peripheral blood genomic DNA. This CDR3 contains 16 residues. The germline gives CDR1 KGHSH, CDR2 LQKENI. These data were also reused for a study on T cell repertoires in aging, cancer and after chemotherapy.

Sequencing used peripheral blood. This receptor was taken from a human donor in good health. The rearrangement links TRBV18 to TRBJ2-1; absent DNA, TCRdb's TRBD1 call cannot be checked. The CDR3: CASSETGQGLTNEQFF. Drawing the rest from reference TRBV18 and TRBJ2-1, the complete variable domain is NAGVMQNPRHLVRRRGQEARLRCSPMKGHSHVYWYRQLPEEGLKFMVYLQKENIIDESGMPKERFSAEFPKEGPSILRIQQVVRGDSAAYFCASSETGQGLTNEQFFGPGTRLTVL.